This T cell receptor (beta chain) was recovered during a study of blood T cell repertoires in COVID-19. Looking at the study overall: Samples came from the United States, Italy and Spain, spanning acute and convalescent COVID-19. T cells, B-cell-depleted T cells, or PBMCs provided the cDNA or gDNA that served as material.

Looked up from germline, CDR1 is SNHLY and CDR2 is FYNNEI. Trimming stripped 6 bases from V and 8 bases from J, with 10 bases between. CDR3 length equals 12 residues. Source study methods: Estimates of nucleated cell counts were drawn from the amplification of reference gene primers. Generated by immunoSEQ multiplex PCR, the TCRdb table keeps only in-frame clones and is missing some. V and J calls plus clone size are reproduced from that table; the DNA served to infer D and trimming. The sample has about 280,000 clones; around nine tenths are singletons. The sample taken for sequencing was peripheral blood. The V and J genes are TRBV2 and TRBJ1-4, with D possibly TRBD1 on 6 matching bases. The TCR sequence derives from a man in his forties or fifties with acute or convalescent COVID-19. CDR3 loop: CASRQGGEKLFF. The CDR3 DNA reads as TGTGCCAGCAGACAGGGTGGCGAAAAACTGTTTTTT.